This T cell receptor (beta chain) was documented in a study of T cell changes during pregnancy in multiple sclerosis. This table comes from immunoSEQ multiplex PCR, and its TCRdb copy is limited to in-frame clones, with some not included. The sample consists of around 69,000 clones, about 92% of them appearing once. Germline loops: CDR1 SGHAT, CDR2 FQNNGV. CDR3 length: 14 residues. Germline trimming cut 1 base from V and 7 bases from J; bases unmatched to any gene: 4. This clone was seen a few times. This receptor was identified in a female donor with multiple sclerosis, enrolled in a pregnancy study. The chain uses TRBV11-2 and TRBJ2-1; TRBD2 matches at 7 bases. The sequenced sample was peripheral blood, obtained in the third trimester of pregnancy. The CDR3: CASSLVGGPNEQFF. In DNA form, the CDR3 reads TGTGCCAGCAGCTTAGTGGGAGGGCCTAATGAGCAGTTCTTC.